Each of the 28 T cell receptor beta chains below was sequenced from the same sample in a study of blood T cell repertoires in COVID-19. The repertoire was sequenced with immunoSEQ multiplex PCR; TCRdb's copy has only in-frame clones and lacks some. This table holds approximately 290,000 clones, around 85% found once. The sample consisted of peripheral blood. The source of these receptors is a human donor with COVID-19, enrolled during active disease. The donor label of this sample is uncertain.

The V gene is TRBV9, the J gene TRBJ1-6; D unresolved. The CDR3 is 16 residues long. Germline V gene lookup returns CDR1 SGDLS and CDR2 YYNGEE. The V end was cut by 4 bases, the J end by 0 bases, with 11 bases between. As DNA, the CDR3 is TGTGCCAGCAGCATCGACGGGAGCTCCTATAATTCACCCCTCCACTTT. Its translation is CASSIDGSSYNSPLHF.

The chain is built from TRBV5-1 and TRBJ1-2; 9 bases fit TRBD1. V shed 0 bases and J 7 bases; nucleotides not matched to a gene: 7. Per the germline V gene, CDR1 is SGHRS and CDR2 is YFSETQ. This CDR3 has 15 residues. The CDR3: CASSLAGQGNSGYTF. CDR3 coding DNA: TGCGCCAGCAGCTTGGCGGGACAGGGCAATAGTGGCTACACCTTC.

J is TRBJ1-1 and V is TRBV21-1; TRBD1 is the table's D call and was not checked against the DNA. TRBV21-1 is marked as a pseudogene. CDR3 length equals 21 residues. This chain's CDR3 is CASSSQTHRGPAPSTNTEAFF. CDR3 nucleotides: TGTGCCAGCAGCAGCCAAACGCACAGGGGGCCCGCGCCCTCCACGAACACTGAAGCTTTCTTT.

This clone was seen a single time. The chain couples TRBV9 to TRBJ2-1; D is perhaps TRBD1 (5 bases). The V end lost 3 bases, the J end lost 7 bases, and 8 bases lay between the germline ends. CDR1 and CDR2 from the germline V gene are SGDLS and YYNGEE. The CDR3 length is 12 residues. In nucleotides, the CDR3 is TGTGCCAGCAGCGCGGACAATAATGAGCAGTTCTTC. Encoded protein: CASSADNNEQFF.

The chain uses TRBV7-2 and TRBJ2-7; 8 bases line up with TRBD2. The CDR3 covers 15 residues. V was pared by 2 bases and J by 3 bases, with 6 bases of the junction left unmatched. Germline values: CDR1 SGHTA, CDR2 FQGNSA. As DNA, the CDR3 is TGTGCCAGCAGCTTACAGGCGGGAGGTGGCTACGAGCAGTACTTC. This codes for CASSLQAGGGYEQYF.

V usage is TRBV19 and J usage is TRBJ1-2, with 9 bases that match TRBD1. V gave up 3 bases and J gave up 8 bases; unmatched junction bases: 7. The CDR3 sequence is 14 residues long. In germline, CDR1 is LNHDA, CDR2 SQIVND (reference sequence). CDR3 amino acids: CASSIGGTGTGYTF. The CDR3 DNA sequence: TGTGCCAGTAGTATTGGGGGGACAGGGACCGGCTACACCTTC.

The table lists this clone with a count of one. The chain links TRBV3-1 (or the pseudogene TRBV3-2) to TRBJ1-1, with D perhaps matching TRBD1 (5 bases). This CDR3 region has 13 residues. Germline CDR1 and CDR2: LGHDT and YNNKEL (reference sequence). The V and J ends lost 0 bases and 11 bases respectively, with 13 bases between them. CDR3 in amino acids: CASSQDLAGRAFF. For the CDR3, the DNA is TGTGCCAGCAGCCAAGATTTGGCAGGGCGGGCTTTCTTT.

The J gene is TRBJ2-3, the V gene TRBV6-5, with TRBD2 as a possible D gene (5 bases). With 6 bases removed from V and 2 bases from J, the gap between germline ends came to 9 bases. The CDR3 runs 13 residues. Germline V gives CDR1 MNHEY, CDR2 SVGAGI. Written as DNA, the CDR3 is TGTGCCAGCAGGCGGGCCCCCACAGATACGCAGTATTTT. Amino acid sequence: CASRRAPTDTQYF.

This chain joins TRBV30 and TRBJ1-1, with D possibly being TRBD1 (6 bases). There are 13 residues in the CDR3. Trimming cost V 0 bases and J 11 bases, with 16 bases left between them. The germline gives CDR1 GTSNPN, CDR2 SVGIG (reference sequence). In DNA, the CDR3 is TGTGCCTGGAGTGTACGTGTTGGGGGCTGGGCTTTCTTT. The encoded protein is CAWSVRVGGWAFF.

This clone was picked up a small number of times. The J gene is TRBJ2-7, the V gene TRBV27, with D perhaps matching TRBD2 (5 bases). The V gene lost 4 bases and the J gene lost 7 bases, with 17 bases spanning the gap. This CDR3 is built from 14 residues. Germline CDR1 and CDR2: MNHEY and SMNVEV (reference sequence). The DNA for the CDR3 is TGTGCCAGCAGTTCCTCGGGGTCAGTACGGGAGCAGTACTTC. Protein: CASSSSGSVREQYF.

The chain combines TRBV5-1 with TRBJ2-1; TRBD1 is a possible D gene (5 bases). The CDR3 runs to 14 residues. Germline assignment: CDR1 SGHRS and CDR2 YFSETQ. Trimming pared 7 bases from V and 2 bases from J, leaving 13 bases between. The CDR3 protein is CASRLGQAYNEQFF. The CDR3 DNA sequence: TGCGCCAGCCGTCTGGGGCAGGCCTACAATGAGCAGTTCTTC.

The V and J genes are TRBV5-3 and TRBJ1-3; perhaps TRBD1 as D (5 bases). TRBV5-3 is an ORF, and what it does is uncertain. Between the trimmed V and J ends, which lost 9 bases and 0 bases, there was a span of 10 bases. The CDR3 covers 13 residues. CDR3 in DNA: TGTGCCACAGGGTTGTACTCTGGAAACACCATATATTTT. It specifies CATGLYSGNTIYF.

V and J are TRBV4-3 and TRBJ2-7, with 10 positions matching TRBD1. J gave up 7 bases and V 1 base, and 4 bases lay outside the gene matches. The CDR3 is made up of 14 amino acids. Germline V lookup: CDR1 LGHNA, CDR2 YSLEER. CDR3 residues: CASSQGQGAREQYF. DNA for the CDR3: TGCGCCAGCAGCCAAGGACAGGGGGCGCGGGAGCAGTACTTC.

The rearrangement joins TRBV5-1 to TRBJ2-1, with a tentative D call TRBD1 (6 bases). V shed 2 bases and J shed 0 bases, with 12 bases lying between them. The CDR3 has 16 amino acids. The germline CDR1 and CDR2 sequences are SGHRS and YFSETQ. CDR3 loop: CASSFGQGRSYNEQFF. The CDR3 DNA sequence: TGCGCCAGCAGCTTTGGTCAGGGGCGCTCCTACAATGAGCAGTTCTTC.

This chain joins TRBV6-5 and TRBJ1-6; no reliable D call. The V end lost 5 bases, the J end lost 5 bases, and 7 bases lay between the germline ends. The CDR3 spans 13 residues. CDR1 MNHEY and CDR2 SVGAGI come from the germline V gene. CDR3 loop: CASSTVDNSPLHF. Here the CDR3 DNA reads TGTGCCAGCAGTACCGTAGATAATTCACCCCTCCACTTT.

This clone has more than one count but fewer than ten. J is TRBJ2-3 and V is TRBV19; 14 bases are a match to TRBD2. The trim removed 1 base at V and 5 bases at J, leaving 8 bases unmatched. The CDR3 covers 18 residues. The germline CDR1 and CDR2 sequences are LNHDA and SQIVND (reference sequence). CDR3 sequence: CASSIGGPGLAGGDTQYF. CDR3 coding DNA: TGTGCCAGTAGTATAGGCGGACCAGGACTAGCGGGAGGAGATACGCAGTATTTT.

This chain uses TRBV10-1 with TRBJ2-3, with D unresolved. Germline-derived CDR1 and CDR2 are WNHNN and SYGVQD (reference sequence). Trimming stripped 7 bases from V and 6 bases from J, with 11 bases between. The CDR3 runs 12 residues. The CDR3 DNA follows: TGCGCCAGCACGCCCTGGCACGATACGCAGTATTTT. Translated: CASTPWHDTQYF.

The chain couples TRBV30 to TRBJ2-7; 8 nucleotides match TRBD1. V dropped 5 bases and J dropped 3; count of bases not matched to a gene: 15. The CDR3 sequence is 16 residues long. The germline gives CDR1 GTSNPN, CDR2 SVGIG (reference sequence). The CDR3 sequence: CAWSKKFGQGFYEQYF. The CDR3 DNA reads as TGTGCCTGGTCGAAAAAATTCGGACAGGGTTTCTACGAGCAGTACTTC.

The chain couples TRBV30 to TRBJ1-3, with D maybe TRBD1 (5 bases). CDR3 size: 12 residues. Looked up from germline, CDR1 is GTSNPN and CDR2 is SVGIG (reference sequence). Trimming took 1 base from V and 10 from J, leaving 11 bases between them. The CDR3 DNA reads TGTGCCTGGAGTGGGACATTCCTGACCATATATTTT. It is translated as CAWSGTFLTIYF. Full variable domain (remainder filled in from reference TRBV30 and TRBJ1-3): SQTIHQWPATLVQPVGSPLSLECTVEGTSNPNLYWYRQAAGRGLQLLFYSVGIGQISSEVPQNLSASRPQDRQFILSSKKLLLSDSGFYLCAWSGTFLTIYFGEGSWLTVV.

In DNA, the CDR3 is TGTGCCAGCAGCCAGGGGCAGTATGGCTACACCTTC. Its protein product is CASSQGQYGYTF. The chain employs TRBV6-5 and TRBJ1-2, with D possibly TRBD1 on 6 matching bases. Trimming removed 6 bases at V and 5 bases at J, with 10 bases between. CDR1 MNHEY and CDR2 SVGAGI come from the germline V gene. This CDR3 has 12 amino acids.

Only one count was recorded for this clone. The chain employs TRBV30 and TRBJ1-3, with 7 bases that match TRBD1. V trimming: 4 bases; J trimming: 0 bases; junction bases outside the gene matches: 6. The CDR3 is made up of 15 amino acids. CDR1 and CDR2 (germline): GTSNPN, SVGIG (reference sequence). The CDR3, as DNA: TGTGCCTGGAATAGGGGGCAAACCTCTGGAAACACCATATATTTT. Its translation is CAWNRGQTSGNTIYF.

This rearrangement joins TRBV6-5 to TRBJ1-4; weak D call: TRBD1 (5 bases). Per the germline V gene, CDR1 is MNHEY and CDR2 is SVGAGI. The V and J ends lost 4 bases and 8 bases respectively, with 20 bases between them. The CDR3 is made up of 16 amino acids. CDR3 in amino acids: CASSLLHAGRGEKLFF. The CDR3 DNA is TGTGCCAGCAGTTTACTTCATGCGGGACGGGGCGAAAAACTGTTTTTT.

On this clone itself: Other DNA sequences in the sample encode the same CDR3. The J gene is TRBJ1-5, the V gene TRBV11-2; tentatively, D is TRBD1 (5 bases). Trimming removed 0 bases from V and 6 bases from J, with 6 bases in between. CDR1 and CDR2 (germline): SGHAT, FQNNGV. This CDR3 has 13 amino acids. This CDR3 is CASSLERGQPQHF. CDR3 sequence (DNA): TGTGCCAGCAGCTTAGAAAGGGGTCAGCCCCAGCATTTT.

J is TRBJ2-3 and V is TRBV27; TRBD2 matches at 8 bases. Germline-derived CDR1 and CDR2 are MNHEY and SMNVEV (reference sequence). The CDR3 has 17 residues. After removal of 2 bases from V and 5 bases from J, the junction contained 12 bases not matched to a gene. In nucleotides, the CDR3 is TGTGCCAGCAGTTTACTTGGCAGCGGGAGTTTAGTAGATACGCAGTATTTT. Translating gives CASSLLGSGSLVDTQYF.

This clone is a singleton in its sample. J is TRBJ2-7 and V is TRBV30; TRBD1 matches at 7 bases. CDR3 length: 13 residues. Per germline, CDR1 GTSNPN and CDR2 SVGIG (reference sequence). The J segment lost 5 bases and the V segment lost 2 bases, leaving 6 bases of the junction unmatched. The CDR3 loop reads CAWSPDRDHEQYF. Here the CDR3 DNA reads TGTGCCTGGAGTCCAGACAGGGACCACGAGCAGTACTTC.

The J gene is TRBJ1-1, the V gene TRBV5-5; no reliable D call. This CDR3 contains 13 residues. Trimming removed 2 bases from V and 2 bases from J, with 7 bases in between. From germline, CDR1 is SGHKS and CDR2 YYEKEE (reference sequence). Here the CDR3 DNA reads TGTGCCAGCAGCTTCACAGATAACACTGAAGCTTTCTTT. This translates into CASSFTDNTEAFF.

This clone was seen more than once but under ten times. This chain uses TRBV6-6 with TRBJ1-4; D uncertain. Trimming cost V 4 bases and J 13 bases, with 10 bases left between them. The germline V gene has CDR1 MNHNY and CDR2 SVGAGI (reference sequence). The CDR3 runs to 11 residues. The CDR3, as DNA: TGTGCCAGCAGTTCTCGACAAAGACTGTTTTTT. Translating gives CASSSRQRLFF.

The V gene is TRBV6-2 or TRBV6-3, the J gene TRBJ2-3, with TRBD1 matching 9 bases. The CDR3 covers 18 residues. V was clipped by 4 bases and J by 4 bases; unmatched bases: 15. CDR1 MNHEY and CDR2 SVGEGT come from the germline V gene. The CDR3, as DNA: TGTGCCAGCAGTTTCCCCGCCGACGGACAGGGGAGGGCAGATACGCAGTATTTT. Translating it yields CASSFPADGQGRADTQYF.